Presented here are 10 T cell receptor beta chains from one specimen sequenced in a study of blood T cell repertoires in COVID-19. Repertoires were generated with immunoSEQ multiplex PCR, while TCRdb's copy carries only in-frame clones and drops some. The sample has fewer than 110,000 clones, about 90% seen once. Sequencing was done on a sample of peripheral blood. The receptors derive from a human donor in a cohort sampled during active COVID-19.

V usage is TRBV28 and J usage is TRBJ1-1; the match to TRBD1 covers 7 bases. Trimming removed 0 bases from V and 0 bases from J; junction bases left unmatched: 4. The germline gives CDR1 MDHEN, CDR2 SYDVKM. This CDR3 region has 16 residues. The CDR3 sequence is CASSLWGTDLNTEAFF. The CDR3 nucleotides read TGTGCCAGCAGTTTATGGGGGACAGACCTGAACACTGAAGCTTTCTTT.

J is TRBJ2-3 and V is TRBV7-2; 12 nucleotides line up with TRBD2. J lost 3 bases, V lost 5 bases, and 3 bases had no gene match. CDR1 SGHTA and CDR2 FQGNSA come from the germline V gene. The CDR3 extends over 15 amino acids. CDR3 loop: CASSLGTSGTDTQYF. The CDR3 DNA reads TGTGCCAGCAGCCTGGGGACTAGCGGGACAGATACGCAGTATTTT.

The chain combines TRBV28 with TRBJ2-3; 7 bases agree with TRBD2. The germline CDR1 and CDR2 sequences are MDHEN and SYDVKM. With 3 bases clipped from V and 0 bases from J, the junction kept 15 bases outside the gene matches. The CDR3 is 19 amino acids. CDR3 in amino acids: CASSLASGTRGPSTDTQYF. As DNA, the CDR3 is TGTGCCAGCAGTTTGGCTAGCGGTACACGGGGTCCTAGCACAGATACGCAGTATTTT.

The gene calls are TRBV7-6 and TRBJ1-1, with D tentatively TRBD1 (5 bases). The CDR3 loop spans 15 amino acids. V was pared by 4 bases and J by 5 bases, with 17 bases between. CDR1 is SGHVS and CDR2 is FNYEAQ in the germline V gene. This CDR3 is CASSSPGARGTEAFF. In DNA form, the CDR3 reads TGTGCCAGCAGCTCCCCTGGGGCCCGGGGGACTGAAGCTTTCTTT. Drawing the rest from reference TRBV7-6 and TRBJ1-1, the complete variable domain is GAGVSQSPRYKVTKRGQDVALRCDPISGHVSLYWYRQALGQGPEFLTYFNYEAQQDKSGLPNDRFSAERPEGSISTLTIQRTEQRDSAMYRCASSSPGARGTEAFFGQGTRLTVV.

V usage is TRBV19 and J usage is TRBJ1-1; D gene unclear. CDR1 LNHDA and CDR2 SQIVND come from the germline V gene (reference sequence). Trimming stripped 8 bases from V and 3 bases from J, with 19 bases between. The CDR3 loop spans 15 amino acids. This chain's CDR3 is CASRRWEGTDTEAFF. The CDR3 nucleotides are TGTGCCAGTCGGCGGTGGGAGGGCACGGACACTGAAGCTTTCTTT.

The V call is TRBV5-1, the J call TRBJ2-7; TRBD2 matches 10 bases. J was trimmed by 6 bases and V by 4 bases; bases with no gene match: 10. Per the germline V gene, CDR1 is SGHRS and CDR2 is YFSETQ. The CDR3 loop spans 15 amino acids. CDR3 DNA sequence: TGCGCCAGCAGCCCCGAGGGAGCGGGAGGGGGCGAGCAGTACTTC. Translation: CASSPEGAGGGEQYF.

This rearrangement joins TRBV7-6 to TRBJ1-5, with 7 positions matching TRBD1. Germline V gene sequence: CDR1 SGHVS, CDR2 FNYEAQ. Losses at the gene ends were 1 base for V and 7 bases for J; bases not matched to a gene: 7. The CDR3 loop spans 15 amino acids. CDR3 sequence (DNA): TGTGCCAGCAGCTTAGATCCGGACAGGACCCAGCCCCAGCATTTT. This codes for CASSLDPDRTQPQHF.

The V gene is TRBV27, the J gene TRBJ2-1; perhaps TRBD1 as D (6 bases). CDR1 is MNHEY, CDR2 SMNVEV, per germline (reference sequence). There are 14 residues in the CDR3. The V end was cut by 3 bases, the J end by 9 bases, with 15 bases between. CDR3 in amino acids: CASSFRTGSGEQFF. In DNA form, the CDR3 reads TGTGCCAGCAGTTTCCGAACAGGGTCTGGTGAGCAGTTCTTC.

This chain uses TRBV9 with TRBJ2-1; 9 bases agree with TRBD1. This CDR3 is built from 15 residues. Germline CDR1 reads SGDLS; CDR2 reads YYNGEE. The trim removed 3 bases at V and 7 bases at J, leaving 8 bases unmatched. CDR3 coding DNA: TGTGCCAGCAGCGAGAGGACAGGGGTATCAAATGAGCAGTTCTTC. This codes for CASSERTGVSNEQFF.

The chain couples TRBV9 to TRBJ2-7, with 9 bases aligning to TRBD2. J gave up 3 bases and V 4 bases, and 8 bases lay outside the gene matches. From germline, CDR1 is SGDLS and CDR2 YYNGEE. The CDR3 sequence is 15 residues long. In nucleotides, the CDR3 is TGTGCCAGCAGCCTGGGGGGGACTAGCAGCTACGAGCAGTACTTC. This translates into CASSLGGTSSYEQYF.